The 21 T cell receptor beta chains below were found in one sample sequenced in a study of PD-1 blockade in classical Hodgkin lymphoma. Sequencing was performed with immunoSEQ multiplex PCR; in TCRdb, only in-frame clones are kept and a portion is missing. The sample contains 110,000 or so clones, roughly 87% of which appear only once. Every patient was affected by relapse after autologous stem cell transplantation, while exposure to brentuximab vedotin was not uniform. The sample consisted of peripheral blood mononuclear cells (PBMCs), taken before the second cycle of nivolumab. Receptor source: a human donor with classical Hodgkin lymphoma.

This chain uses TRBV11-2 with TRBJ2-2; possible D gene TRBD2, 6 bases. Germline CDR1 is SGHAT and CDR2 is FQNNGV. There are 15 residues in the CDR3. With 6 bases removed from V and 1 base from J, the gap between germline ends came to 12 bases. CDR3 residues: CASSLATQNTGELFF. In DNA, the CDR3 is TGTGCCAGCAGTCTAGCGACCCAGAACACCGGGGAGCTGTTTTTT. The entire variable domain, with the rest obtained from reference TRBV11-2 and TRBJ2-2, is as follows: EAGVAQSPRYKIIEKRQSVAFWCNPISGHATLYWYQQILGQGPKLLIQFQNNGVVDDSQLPKDRFSAERLKGVDSTLKIQPAKLEDSAVYLCASSLATQNTGELFFGEGSRLTVL.

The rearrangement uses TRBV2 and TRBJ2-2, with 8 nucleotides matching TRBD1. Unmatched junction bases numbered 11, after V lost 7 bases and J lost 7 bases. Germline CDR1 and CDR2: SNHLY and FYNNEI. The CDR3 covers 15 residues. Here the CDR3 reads CASIPQGARVGELFF. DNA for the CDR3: TGTGCCAGCATTCCGCAGGGGGCGCGGGTCGGGGAGCTGTTTTTT.

The CDR3 DNA sequence: TGTGCCAGCAGTGAATACCAGCGGGGACGGAATGAGCAGTTCTTC. Amino acids: CASSEYQRGRNEQFF. V gene TRBV6-4 combines with J gene TRBJ2-1, with TRBD2 matching over 7 bases. This CDR3 comprises 15 residues. The ends lost 3 bases at V and 7 bases at J; junction bases unmatched: 9. The germline gives CDR1 MRHNA, CDR2 SNTAGT.

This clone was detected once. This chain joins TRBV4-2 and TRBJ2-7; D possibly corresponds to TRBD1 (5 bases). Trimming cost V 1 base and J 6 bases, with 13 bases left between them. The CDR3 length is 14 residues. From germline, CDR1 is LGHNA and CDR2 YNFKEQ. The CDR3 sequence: CASSQAGSGVEQYF. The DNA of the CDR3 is TGTGCCAGCAGCCAAGCAGGGTCCGGCGTCGAGCAGTACTTC.

For the CDR3, the DNA is TGTGCCAGCAGCTCGGGACGCAGGTCTGAAGCTTTCTTT. It translates to CASSSGRRSEAFF. The chain couples TRBV6-5 to TRBJ1-1; perhaps TRBD1 as D (5 bases). Germline assignment: CDR1 MNHEY and CDR2 SVGAGI. The CDR3 is made up of 13 amino acids. Trimming cost V 6 bases and J 6 bases, with 14 bases left between them.

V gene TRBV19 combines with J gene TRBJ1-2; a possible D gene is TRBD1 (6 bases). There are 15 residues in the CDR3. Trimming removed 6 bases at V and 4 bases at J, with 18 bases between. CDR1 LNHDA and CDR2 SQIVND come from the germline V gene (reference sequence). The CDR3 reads CASSLPGGASYGYTF. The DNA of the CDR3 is TGTGCCAGTAGCCTCCCCGGGGGGGCGAGCTATGGCTACACCTTC.

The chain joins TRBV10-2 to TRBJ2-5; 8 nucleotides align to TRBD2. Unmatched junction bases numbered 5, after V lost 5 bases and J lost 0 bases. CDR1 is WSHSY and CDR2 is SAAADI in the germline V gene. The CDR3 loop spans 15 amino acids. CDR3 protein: CASSHILADQETQYF. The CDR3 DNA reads TGCGCCAGCAGTCATATACTAGCGGACCAAGAGACCCAGTACTTC.

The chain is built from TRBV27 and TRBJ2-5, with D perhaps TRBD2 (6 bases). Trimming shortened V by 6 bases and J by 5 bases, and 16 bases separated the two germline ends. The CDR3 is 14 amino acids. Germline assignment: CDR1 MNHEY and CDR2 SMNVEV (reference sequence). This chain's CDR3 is CASSTGLGGETQYF. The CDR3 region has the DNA TGTGCCAGCAGCACGGGTCTAGGAGGGGAGACCCAGTACTTC.

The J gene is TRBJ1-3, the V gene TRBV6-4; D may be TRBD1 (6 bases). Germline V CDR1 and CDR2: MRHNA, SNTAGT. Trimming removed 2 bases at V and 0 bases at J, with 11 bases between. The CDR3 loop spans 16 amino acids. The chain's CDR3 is CASSDRGPDSGNTIYF. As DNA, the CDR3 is TGTGCCAGCAGTGACCGGGGGCCAGACTCTGGAAACACCATATATTTT.

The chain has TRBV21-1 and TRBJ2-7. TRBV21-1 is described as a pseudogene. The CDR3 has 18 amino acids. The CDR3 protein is CASSTRKGLGGDSYEQYF. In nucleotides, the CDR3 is TGTGCCAGCAGCACGAGAAAAGGTTTGGGGGGCGACTCCTACGAGCAGTACTTC.

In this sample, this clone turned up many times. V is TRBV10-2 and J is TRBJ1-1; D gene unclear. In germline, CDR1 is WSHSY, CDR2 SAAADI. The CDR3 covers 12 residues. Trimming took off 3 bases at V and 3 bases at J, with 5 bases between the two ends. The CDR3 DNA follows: TGCGCCAGCAGTGACGAGTACACTGAAGCTTTCTTT. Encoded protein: CASSDEYTEAFF.

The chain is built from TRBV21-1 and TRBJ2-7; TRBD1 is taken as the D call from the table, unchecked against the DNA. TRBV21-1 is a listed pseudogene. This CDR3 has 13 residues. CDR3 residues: CASIRDRGAEQYF. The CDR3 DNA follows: TGTGCCAGCATCCGGGACAGGGGGGCCGAGCAGTACTTC.

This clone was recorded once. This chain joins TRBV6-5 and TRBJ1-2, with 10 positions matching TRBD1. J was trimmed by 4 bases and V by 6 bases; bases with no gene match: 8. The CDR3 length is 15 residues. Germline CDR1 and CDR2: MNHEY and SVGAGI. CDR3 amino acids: CASSVPGQGFYGYTF. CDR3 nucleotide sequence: TGTGCCAGCAGCGTACCGGGACAGGGGTTCTATGGCTACACCTTC.

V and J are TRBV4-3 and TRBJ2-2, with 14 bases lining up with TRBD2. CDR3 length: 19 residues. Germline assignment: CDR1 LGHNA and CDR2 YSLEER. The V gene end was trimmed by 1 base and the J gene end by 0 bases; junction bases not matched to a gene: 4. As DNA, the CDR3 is TGCGCCAGCAGCCAAGGGACTAGCGGGAGGATCGCGAACACCGGGGAGCTGTTTTTT. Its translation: CASSQGTSGRIANTGELFF.

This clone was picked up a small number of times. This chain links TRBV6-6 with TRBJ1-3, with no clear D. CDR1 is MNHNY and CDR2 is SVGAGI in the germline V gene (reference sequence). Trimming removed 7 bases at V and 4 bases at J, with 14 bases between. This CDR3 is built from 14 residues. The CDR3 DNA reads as TGTGCCAGCACGAGGCGGACGGAGGGAAACACCATATATTTT. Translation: CASTRRTEGNTIYF.

Here the CDR3 DNA reads TGTGCCAGCAGCCGATTGGACTATGGGATAACCGGGGAGCTGTTTTTT. This sequence encodes CASSRLDYGITGELFF. This chain connects TRBV7-9 to TRBJ2-2; D is possibly TRBD2 (6 bases). Germline values: CDR1 SEHNR, CDR2 FQNEAQ (reference sequence). The germline V and J ends were trimmed by 5 bases and 5 bases, with 18 bases remaining between them. This CDR3 contains 16 residues.

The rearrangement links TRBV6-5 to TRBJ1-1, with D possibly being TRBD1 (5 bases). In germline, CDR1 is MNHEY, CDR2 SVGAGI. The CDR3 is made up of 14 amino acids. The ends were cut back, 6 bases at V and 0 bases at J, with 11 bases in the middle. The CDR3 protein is CASRRGAMNTEAFF. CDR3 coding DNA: TGTGCCAGCAGGAGAGGGGCGATGAACACTGAAGCTTTCTTT.

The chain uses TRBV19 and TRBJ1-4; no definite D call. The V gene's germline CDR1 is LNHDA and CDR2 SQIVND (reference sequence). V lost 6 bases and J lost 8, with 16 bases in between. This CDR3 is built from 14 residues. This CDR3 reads CASSPGSAGEKLFF. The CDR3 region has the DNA TGTGCCAGTAGCCCGGGGTCCGCGGGAGAAAAACTGTTTTTT.

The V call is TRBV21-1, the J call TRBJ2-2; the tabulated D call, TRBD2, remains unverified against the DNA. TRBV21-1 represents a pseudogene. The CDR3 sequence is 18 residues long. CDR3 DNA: TGTGCCAGCAGCATCATCGGACTAGCGGGAGTCAACACCGGGGAGCTGTTTTTT. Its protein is CASSIIGLAGVNTGELFF.

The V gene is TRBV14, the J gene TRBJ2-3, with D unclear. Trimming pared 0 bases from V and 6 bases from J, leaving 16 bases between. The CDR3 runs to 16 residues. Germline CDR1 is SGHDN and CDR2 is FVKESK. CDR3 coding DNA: TGTGCCAGCAGCCAAGAGTGGCCCGAAGGATCCGATACGCAGTATTTT. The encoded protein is CASSQEWPEGSDTQYF.

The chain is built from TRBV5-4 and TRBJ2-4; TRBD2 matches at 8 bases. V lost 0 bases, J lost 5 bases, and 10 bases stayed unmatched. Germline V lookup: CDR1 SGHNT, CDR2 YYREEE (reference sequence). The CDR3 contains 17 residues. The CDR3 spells CASSLARTGGPQNIQYF. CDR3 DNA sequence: TGTGCCAGCAGCTTGGCCCGAACGGGAGGGCCCCAAAACATTCAGTACTTC.